Below, one T cell receptor (beta chain) is given with its context. What it recognizes is unknown. The entry originates in a study of blood T cells in healthy people across ages. The study, taken as a whole, reports: Using unsorted PBMCs precluded a conclusive naive versus antigen-experienced comparison.

Trimming removed 0 bases from V and 2 bases from J; junction bases left unmatched: 5. The CDR3 is 16 residues long. Germline assignment: CDR1 SGDLS and CDR2 YYNGEE. Each sample used at least 6 million PBMCs. Each sample provided at least 6 micrograms of extracted total RNA. A J-beta primer mix and a sample-barcoded 5' primer were used in a second PCR of about 6 to 12 cycles. TCRdb re-derived calls from the 5' RACE reads in MiXCR, one entry per CDR3 protein. The sample has roughly 900,000 distinct CDR3 sequences; more than 25% are singletons. The chain employs TRBV9 and TRBJ2-3; 8 positions agree with TRBD2. The clonotype comes from a woman of 80 years or more in good health. Sequencing was done on a sample of blood. The CDR3 region is CASSVGAGANTDTQYF. The CDR3 bases are TGTGCCAGCAGCGTAGGAGCGGGGGCCAACACAGATACGCAGTATTTT.